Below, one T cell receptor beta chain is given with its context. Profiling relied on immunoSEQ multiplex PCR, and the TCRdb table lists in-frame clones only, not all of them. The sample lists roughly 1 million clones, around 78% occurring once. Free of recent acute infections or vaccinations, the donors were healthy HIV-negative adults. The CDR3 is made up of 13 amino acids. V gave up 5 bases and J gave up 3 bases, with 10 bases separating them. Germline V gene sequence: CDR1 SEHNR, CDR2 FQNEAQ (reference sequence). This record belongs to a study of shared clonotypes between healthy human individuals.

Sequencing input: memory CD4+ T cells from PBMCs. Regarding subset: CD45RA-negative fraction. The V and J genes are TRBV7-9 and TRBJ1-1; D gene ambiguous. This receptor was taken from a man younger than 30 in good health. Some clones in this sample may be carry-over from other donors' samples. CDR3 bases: TGTGCCAGCAGCCGGAAAGAGGACACTGAAGCTTTCTTT. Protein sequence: CASSRKEDTEAFF. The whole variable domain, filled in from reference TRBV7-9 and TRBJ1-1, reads DTGVSQNPRHKITKRGQNVTFRCDPISEHNRLYWYRQTLGQGPEFLTYFQNEAQLEKSRLLSDRFSAERPKGSFSTLEIQRTEQGDSAMYLCASSRKEDTEAFFGQGTRLTVV.